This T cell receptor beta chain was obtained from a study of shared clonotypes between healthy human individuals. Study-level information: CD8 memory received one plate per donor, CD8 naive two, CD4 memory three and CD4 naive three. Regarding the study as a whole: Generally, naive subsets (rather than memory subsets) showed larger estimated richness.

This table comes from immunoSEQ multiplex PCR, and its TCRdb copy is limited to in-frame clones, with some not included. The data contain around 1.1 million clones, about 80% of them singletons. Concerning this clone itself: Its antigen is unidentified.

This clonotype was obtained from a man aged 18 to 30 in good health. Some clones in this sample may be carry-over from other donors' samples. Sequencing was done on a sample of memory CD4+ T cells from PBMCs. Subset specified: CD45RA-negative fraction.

The CDR3 DNA sequence: TGTGCCAGCAGTCGGACTAGCGGGACCCCCGATACGCAGTATTTT. Residues: CASSRTSGTPDTQYF. The chain carries TRBV27 and TRBJ2-3, with 12 bases lining up with TRBD2. Per the germline V gene, CDR1 is MNHEY and CDR2 is SMNVEV (reference sequence). The trim removed 5 bases at V and 6 bases at J, leaving 6 bases unmatched. The CDR3 has 15 residues.